The subject of this entry is one T cell receptor (beta chain). Its antigen is not yet known. Nothing much larger sits one base from this clone, and base qualities are not available. The treatment or condition label here, explained by the study, means: roughly 10-day PBMC culture with coronavirus spike peptide pools or control peptides (ViraFEST assay). The ViraFEST assay was used in the study, in which antigen-specific T cells were expanded with peptide pools and expanded clonotypes were subsequently identified by TCR sequencing. The positive SARS-CoV-2 PCR tests of the convalescent patients were dated from March to December 2020, before the Alpha, Beta and Delta variants emerged in the United States. PBMCs were cultured at approximately 2 million per well in IMDM supplemented with around 5.5% human AB serum and about 10 IU/ml IL-2, with 9.5 to 10 ug/ml peptide pools added. On days 3 and 7, half of the culture medium was replaced with fresh IL-2-containing medium. After 9 to 10 days of culture, CD4+ T cells were isolated by negative selection using the EasySep CD4+ T cell isolation kit. Ficoll-Paque Plus gradient centrifugation was used to isolate PBMCs from whole blood, and the isolated PBMCs were then either used fresh or cryopreserved at -140C. Culture conditions were generally each tested in triplicate wells.

The sample belongs to a study of vaccination and CD4 T cells after COVID-19 (dated by TCRdb to between 2021 and 2024). General notes on the study: SARS-CoV-2 positivity had been established in the convalescent patients by nasal swab PCR, and mild disease was recorded in nine of these patients and severe disease in one. Post-vaccine blood samples were taken a median of 72 days after the second vaccine dose, with a range of about 12 to 250 days. Each participant got two doses of either the Pfizer-BioNTech BNT162b2 vaccine (n=8) or the Moderna mRNA-1273 vaccine (n=2). Six males and four females were included in the convalescent cohort, with two Hispanic individuals, seven Caucasians, two Asians and one multiracial person represented. Post-COVID blood samples were collected from convalescent patients a median of roughly 100 days after diagnosis, with a range of roughly 30 to 161 days. As controls, cultures received a CEFX viral epitope pool (the positive control), an HIV-1 Nef peptide pool (the negative control), or no peptide at all. Culture stimuli were overlapping spike peptide pools from SARS-CoV-2 and from the common cold coronaviruses HCoV-NL63, HCoV-OC43 and HCoV-229E. In under 13 COVID-19 convalescent patients and a few infection-naive healthy vaccine recipients, researchers compared the spike-specific CD4+ TCR repertoire from before mRNA vaccination with the repertoire from after.

From a lookup of the germline V gene, CDR1 and CDR2 are KGHSH and LQKENI. The junction shows trimming of 6 bases on V and 4 bases on J, plus 16 bases between the germline ends. The CDR3 runs 14 amino acids, cysteine and phenylalanine included. Only CDR3 DNA is held: 42 bases, read in frame from base 1. Results and caveats for the whole study, not just this receptor: Only a relatively small number of convalescent patients were included in the study, and early timepoints following natural infection were not analyzed. Nearly all vaccine-specific clones in convalescent patients (304 of 307) were mono-reactive for SARS-CoV-2 spike rather than cross-reactive with common cold coronaviruses. The median number of SARS-CoV-2-reactive clonotypes rose from under 25 after infection to roughly 40 after vaccination, but the change was not significant. Among convalescent patients, a median approximately 88% of the SARS-CoV-2-reactive clones seen after vaccination appeared only after vaccination, which suggests priming specific to the vaccine.

The library came from PCR. TCR sequencing of DNA from cultured CD4+ T cells used the Oncomine TCR Beta short-read assay at the Johns Hopkins FTIC core. Genomic DNA was extracted from the cultured CD4+ T cells with the QIAamp micro DNA kit. The Oncomine TCR Beta libraries from cultured CD4+ T cells were pooled using unique dual indexes and then sequenced on an Illumina iSeq 100. Concerning the study's data processing: Non-productive sequences were filtered out, and CDR3s that did not start with C, did not end with F or W, or were shorter than 7 amino acids were discarded. Antigen-specific clonotypes were identified with the MANAFEST web application by comparing peptide-stimulated wells with reference and other culture wells. An FDR below 0.05, an odds ratio above 5, and a productive frequency above 0.1% in at least two of three replicate wells were required for clones to be considered positive. Cross-reactive clonotypes were defined as significantly expanded in both SARS-CoV-2 spike wells and at least one common cold coronavirus spike condition. Using R version 3.6.1, CDR3 homology was evaluated through Levenshtein distances (stringdist) along with unrooted phylogenetic trees (ape). TCRdb took the public reads, trimmed them with fastp at Q25, ran MiXCR for clone calling and kept in-frame beta chains. Under each unique CDR3 protein, matching rows form one entry showing the most common genes and DNA. The V and J calls reflect TCRdb's pipeline rather than the authors' work. Counted in this sample were approximately 12,000 distinct CDR3 sequences; more than 35% of them appeared once. More than 20% of the sample is held by the ten biggest clonotypes.

The rearranged chain carries TRBV18 and TRBJ2-7; the D gene is perhaps TRBD1 or TRBD2, each of them matching over 6 bases. This receptor was taken from a human donor with COVID-19. Sequenced: cultured CD4+ T cells from blood. The DNA sequence is as follows: TGTGCCAGCTCTTCAGAGGGGGGCTTTTACGAGCAGTACTTC. Protein translation: CASSSEGGFYEQYF. With all but the CDR3 taken from the reference TRBV18 and TRBJ2-7 genes, the full variable domain is: NAGVMQNPRHLVRRRGQEARLRCSPMKGHSHVYWYRQLPEEGLKFMVYLQKENIIDESGMPKERFSAEFPKEGPSILRIQQVVRGDSAAYFCASSSEGGFYEQYFGPGTRLTVT.